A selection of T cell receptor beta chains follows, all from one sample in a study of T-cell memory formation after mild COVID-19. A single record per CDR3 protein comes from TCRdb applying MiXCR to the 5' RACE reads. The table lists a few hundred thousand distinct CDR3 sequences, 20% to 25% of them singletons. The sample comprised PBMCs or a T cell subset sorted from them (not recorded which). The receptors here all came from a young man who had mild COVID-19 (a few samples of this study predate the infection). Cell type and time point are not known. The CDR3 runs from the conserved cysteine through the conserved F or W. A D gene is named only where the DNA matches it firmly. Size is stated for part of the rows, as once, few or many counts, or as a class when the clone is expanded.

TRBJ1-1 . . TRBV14 TGTGCCAGCAGCCAAGATCCCCGGGGTACCACTGAAGCTTTCTTT CASSQDPRGTTEAFF
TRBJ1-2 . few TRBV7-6 TGTGCCAGCAGCTTAGCGGGGGGCTGGAACTATGGCTACACCTTC CASSLAGGWNYGYTF
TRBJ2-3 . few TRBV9 TGTGCCAGCAGCCCCCTGGCCGGACTTGGAGATACGCAGTATTTT CASSPLAGLGDTQYF
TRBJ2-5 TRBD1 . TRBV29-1 TGCAGCGTTGATCCCCGCGTCACAGGGGCATCAGGGACCCAGTACTTC CSVDPRVTGASGTQYF
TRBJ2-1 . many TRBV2 TGTGCCAGCAGTGAAGACTCCGAGCATGGCTATGAGCAGTTCTTC CASSEDSEHGYEQFF
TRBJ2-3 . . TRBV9 TGTGCCAGCAGCGTAGACGGCAGAGAGAGCACAGATACGCAGTATTTT CASSVDGRESTDTQYF
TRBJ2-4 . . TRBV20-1 TGCAGTGCTGTCCGAACCAAAAACATTCAGTACTTC CSAVRTKNIQYF
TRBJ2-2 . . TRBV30 TGTGCCTGGAGTCCCGTCCGAGGCAGGGGTGCCGGGGAGCTGTTTTTT CAWSPVRGRGAGELFF
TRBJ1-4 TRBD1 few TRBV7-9 TGTGCCAGCAGCTCAGGCCCCAGGGGGCCCAGGACTAATGAAAAACTGTTTTTT CASSSGPRGPRTNEKLFF
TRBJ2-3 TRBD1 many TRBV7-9 TGTGCCAGCAGCTCCTGGACAGGGGGCGAGACAGATACGCAGTATTTT CASSSWTGGETDTQYF
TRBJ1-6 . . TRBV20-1 TGCAGTGCTACTGGGGCGGATTCACCCCTCCACTTT CSATGADSPLHF
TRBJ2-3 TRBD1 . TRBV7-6 TGTGCCAGCAGCTTAGGGGCAGGGGGCGCGTCAGATACGCAGTATTTT CASSLGAGGASDTQYF
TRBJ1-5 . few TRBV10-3 TGTGCCAGCAAAGAGGCAGGGAGGGACAATCAGCCCCAGCATTTT CASKEAGRDNQPQHF
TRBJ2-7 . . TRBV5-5 TGTGCCAGCAGCTTGGCCGTGGGAAGATCCTACGAGCAGTACTTC CASSLAVGRSYEQYF
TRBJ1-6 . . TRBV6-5 TGTGCCAGCGGGCGGGGATTAAGAAATTCACCCCTCCACTTT CASGRGLRNSPLHF
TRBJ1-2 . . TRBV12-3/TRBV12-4 TGTGCCAGCAGCCATGACCGTGACTATGGCTACACCTTC CASSHDRDYGYTF
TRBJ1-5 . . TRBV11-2 TGTGCCAGCAGCTCCCGGGCCCGAGGGAAGCCCCAGCATTTT CASSSRARGKPQHF
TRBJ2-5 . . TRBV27 TGTGCCAGCGCCTTATGGACTGCAGGCAAAGAGACCCAGTACTTC CASALWTAGKETQYF
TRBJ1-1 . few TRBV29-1 TGCAGCGTTGACGATTCGTCGCCTCAGGGGAACACTGAAGCTTTCTTT CSVDDSSPQGNTEAFF
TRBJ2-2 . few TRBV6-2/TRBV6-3 TGTGCCAGCAGGGACGCAGGGACCGGGGAGCTGTTTTTT CASRDAGTGELFF
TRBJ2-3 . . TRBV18 TGTGCCAGCTCACCCTCCTTCGCGATAGAGGGCACAGATACGCAGTATTTT CASSPSFAIEGTDTQYF
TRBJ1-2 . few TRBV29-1 TGCAGCGTCGGCCCGCCGGACTATGGCTACACCTTC CSVGPPDYGYTF
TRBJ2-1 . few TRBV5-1 TGCGCCAGCAGCTTGGGGAATGATGAGCAGTTCTTC CASSLGNDEQFF
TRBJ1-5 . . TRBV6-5 TGTGCCAGCAGTTACGACGGGAATAGCAATCAGCCCCAGCATTTT CASSYDGNSNQPQHF
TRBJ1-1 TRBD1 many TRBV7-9 TGTGCCAGCAGCTTTCTATTTCCCACAGGGGTCTTGCTTGCTTTCTTT CASSFLFPTGVLLAFF
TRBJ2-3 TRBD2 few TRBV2 TGTGCCAGCAGTGTTTCCAGCGGGGGCTGGGATACGCAGTATTTT CASSVSSGGWDTQYF
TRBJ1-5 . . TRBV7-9 TGTGCCAGCAGTCAACACGGGAATCAGCCCCAGCATTTT CASSQHGNQPQHF
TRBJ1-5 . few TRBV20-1 TGCAGTGCTGACAGCCGTAATCAGCCCCAGCATTTT CSADSRNQPQHF
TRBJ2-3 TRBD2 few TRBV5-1 TGCGCCAGCAGCCAGGGACTAGCGGGGGGCGTGAGCACAGATACGCAGTATTTT CASSQGLAGGVSTDTQYF
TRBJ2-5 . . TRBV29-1 TGCAGCTCGGCCACAACACAAGAGACCCAGTACTTC CSSATTQETQYF
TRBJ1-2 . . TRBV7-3 TGTGCCAGCAGCCCCCCACGGGAAGGGGATGATGGCTATGGCTACACCTTC CASSPPREGDDGYGYTF
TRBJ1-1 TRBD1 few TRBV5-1 TGCGCCAGCAGCTTGGCGACAGGGAATCGGGCGGCTTTCTTT CASSLATGNRAAFF
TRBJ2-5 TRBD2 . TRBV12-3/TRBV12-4 TGTGCCAGCAGATTGGGAGCGGGGATGGGAGAGACCCAGTACTTC CASRLGAGMGETQYF
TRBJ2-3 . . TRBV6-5 TGTGCCAGCAGGGACCTGGCCACAGATACGCAGTATTTT CASRDLATDTQYF
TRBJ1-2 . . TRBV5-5 TGTGCCAGCAGCTTCGGTTCCGCGGCTGGTTCCTATGGCTACACCTTC CASSFGSAAGSYGYTF
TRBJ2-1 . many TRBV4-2 TGTGCCAGCAGCCCGGAGGGGGGCTGGGGTTACAATGAGCAGTTCTTC CASSPEGGWGYNEQFF
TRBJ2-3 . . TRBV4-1 TGCGCCAGCAGCCAAGTGTTCGCGGGCCCCCGCACAGATACGCAGTATTTT CASSQVFAGPRTDTQYF
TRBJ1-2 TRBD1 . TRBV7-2 TGTGCCAGCAGCTTTGGGACAGAGCTTCTTGGCTACACCTTC CASSFGTELLGYTF
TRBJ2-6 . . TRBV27 TGTGCCAGCAGTTTTAGTACTGGTGGGGCCAACGTCCTGACTTTC CASSFSTGGANVLTF